A selection of T cell receptor beta chains follows, all from one sample in a study of beta chain features in type 1 diabetes. Assay used: immunoSEQ multiplex PCR; TCRdb lists only in-frame clones, some missing. The data show roughly 700,000 clones, with around 15% seen just once and about 0.02% held by the top ten. The sequencing input was naive CD4+ T cells from blood. The receptors shown here come from a man between 18 and 35 years old with type 1 diabetes. The CDR3 runs from the conserved cysteine through the conserved F or W. A D gene is named only where the DNA matches it firmly. A row's size may be missing; if present it is once, few, many or a size class.

D gene	V gene	CDR3 length	clone size	J gene	CDR3 protein	CDR3 DNA
-	TRBV2	13	few	TRBJ2-1	CASSAERGAEQFF	TGTGCCAGCAGTGCGGAAAGGGGCGCTGAGCAGTTCTTC
-	TRBV30	11	-	TRBJ1-1	CAWSGGVEAFF	TGTGCCTGGAGTGGGGGGGTAGAAGCTTTCTTT
-	TRBV7-9	14	few	TRBJ1-1	CASSHQGRYTEAFF	TGTGCCAGCAGCCATCAGGGAAGATACACTGAAGCTTTCTTT
-	TRBV5-4	12	few	TRBJ2-7	CASSIDTYEQYF	TGTGCCAGCAGCATAGACACATACGAGCAGTACTTC
-	TRBV9	12	few	TRBJ1-1	CASSVQNTEAFF	TGTGCCAGCAGCGTCCAGAACACTGAAGCTTTCTTT
-	TRBV18	14	-	TRBJ2-7	CASAGGNDRPEQYF	TGTGCCAGCGCCGGGGGAAACGACCGACCCGAGCAGTACTTC
-	TRBV29-1	12	-	TRBJ2-7	CSVRRSPYEQYF	TGCAGCGTTAGACGGTCACCCTACGAGCAGTACTTC
TRBD1	TRBV4-1	15	few	TRBJ1-5	CASSPGQGAYQPQHF	TGCGCCAGCAGCCCAGGACAGGGGGCATATCAGCCCCAGCATTTT
TRBD1	TRBV19	13	-	TRBJ1-2	CASRATGNRGYTF	TGTGCCAGTAGAGCGACAGGGAATCGTGGCTACACCTTC
-	TRBV7-6	13	few	TRBJ2-7	CASSLQTGHEQYF	TGTGCCAGCAGCTTACAGACAGGTCACGAGCAGTACTTC
-	TRBV6-6	15	-	TRBJ2-7	CASSYDRDVSYEQYF	TGTGCCAGCAGTTACGACCGGGACGTCTCCTACGAGCAGTACTTC
-	TRBV7-9	14	-	TRBJ2-1	CASSPGGLVNEQFF	TGTGCCAGCAGCCCAGGAGGATTGGTCAATGAGCAGTTCTTC
TRBD1	TRBV27	13	few	TRBJ1-2	CASSSQGDYGYTF	TGTGCCAGCAGTTCCCAGGGGGACTATGGCTACACCTTC
TRBD1	TRBV5-1	15	-	TRBJ1-5	CASSLAGDRGQPQHF	TGCGCCAGCAGCTTGGCCGGGGACAGAGGTCAGCCCCAGCATTTT
TRBD1	TRBV5-6	16	-	TRBJ1-4	CASSSISGTANEKLFF	TGTGCCAGCAGCTCTATCTCCGGGACAGCTAATGAAAAACTGTTTTTT
-	TRBV30	15	-	TRBJ1-1	CAWSAYLTGNTEAFF	TGTGCCTGGAGTGCCTACCTTACAGGGAACACTGAAGCTTTCTTT
-	TRBV18	14	few	TRBJ2-7	CASSPAASSYEQYF	TGTGCCAGCTCACCAGCCGCCAGTTCCTACGAGCAGTACTTC
TRBD1	TRBV9	16	few	TRBJ2-7	CASSSGGGDVSYEQYF	TGTGCCAGCAGCTCAGGGGGCGGCGACGTCTCCTACGAGCAGTACTTC
-	TRBV6-1	14	-	TRBJ1-5	CASSEAGPDQPQHF	TGTGCCAGCAGTGAAGCAGGACCCGATCAGCCCCAGCATTTT
-	TRBV18	13	few	TRBJ2-7	CASSPREDYEQYF	TGTGCCAGCTCACCAAGAGAGGACTACGAGCAGTACTTC
-	TRBV4-1	16	few	TRBJ2-1	CASSFSGGSSYNEQFF	TGCGCCAGCAGCTTTTCTGGAGGCAGTTCCTACAATGAGCAGTTCTTC
TRBD1	TRBV29-1	13	-	TRBJ2-7	CSVEADRAYEQYF	TGCAGCGTTGAAGCGGACAGGGCCTACGAGCAGTACTTC
-	TRBV11-1	19	few	TRBJ2-3	CASSLRGDLRGEATDTQYF	TGTGCCAGCAGCTTGAGAGGGGATCTGAGAGGAGAGGCCACAGATACGCAGTATTTT
-	TRBV6-5	13	few	TRBJ2-7	CAAAQGNSYEQYF	TGTGCCGCCGCCCAGGGGAACTCCTACGAGCAGTACTTC
-	TRBV2	15	once	TRBJ1-5	CASNGRAGPEKPQHF	TGTGCCAGCAACGGAAGGGCAGGCCCAGAAAAGCCCCAGCATTTT
-	TRBV11-2	12	-	TRBJ2-5	CASSPKRETQYF	TGTGCCAGCAGCCCTAAACGCGAGACCCAGTACTTC
-	TRBV29-1	14	-	TRBJ1-1	CSVCRTELNTEAFF	TGCAGCGTCTGCCGGACAGAGCTTAACACTGAAGCTTTCTTT
-	TRBV19	14	-	TRBJ1-1	CASRQFREDTEAFF	TGTGCCAGTAGGCAATTCAGGGAGGACACTGAAGCTTTCTTT
TRBD1	TRBV29-1	15	few	TRBJ2-1	CSGFPTGGIRNEQFF	TGCAGCGGGTTCCCGACAGGGGGAATCAGGAATGAGCAGTTCTTC
TRBD1	TRBV29-1	12	-	TRBJ1-2	CSVEPGGNGYTF	TGCAGCGTTGAACCAGGGGGCAATGGCTACACCTTC
-	TRBV9	14	-	TRBJ1-2	CASSVDAGEYGYTF	TGTGCCAGCAGCGTAGACGCAGGGGAGTATGGCTACACCTTC
-	TRBV30	12	few	TRBJ2-3	CAWSGLADTQYF	TGTGCCTGGAGTGGACTAGCAGATACGCAGTATTTT
-	TRBV11-2	15	-	TRBJ2-4	CASSLGQVAKNIQYF	TGTGCCAGCAGCTTAGGACAGGTAGCCAAAAACATTCAGTACTTC
-	TRBV5-1	14	-	TRBJ2-3	CASATGPSTDTQYF	TGCGCCAGCGCCACCGGCCCCAGCACAGATACGCAGTATTTT
-	TRBV9	13	-	TRBJ2-1	CASSVGQTNEQFF	TGTGCCAGCAGCGTAGGACAGACCAATGAGCAGTTCTTC
TRBD1	TRBV27	14	-	TRBJ2-7	CASSRTGNRYEQYF	TGTGCCAGCAGCCGGACAGGCAACCGCTACGAGCAGTACTTC
-	TRBV6-6	14	few	TRBJ1-5	CASKGVGENQPQHF	TGTGCCAGCAAGGGTGTGGGGGAGAATCAGCCCCAGCATTTT
-	TRBV5-6	15	-	TRBJ2-3	CASIQYTTSTDTQYF	TGTGCCAGCATCCAGTACACAACTAGCACAGATACGCAGTATTTT
-	TRBV30	11	-	TRBJ1-2	CAWSVLGSRLF	TGTGCCTGGAGTGTACTAGGCTCTCGCCTCTTC
TRBD2	TRBV29-1	12	-	TRBJ2-5	CSVGSSGETQYF	TGCAGCGTTGGGTCTAGCGGCGAGACCCAGTACTTC
-	TRBV9	15	few	TRBJ2-5	CASSPSPGGGETQYF	TGTGCCAGCAGTCCCTCCCCCGGGGGCGGGGAGACCCAGTACTTC
-	TRBV30	13	-	TRBJ1-3	CAWSTSDGNTIYF	TGTGCCTGGAGTACAAGCGATGGAAACACCATATATTTT
-	TRBV6-5	14	few	TRBJ2-3	CASSRRGAIDTQYF	TGTGCCAGCAGTCGGCGGGGCGCAATAGATACGCAGTATTTT
-	TRBV7-2	14	-	TRBJ2-1	CASSLTGTDNEQFF	TGTGCCAGCAGCCTCACCGGGACCGACAATGAGCAGTTCTTC
-	TRBV15	13	few	TRBJ1-2	CATSRVVSYGYTF	TGTGCCACCAGCAGGGTTGTCAGCTATGGCTACACCTTC
TRBD1	TRBV5-1	12	-	TRBJ1-1	CASRTGDTEAFF	TGCGCCAGCAGAACAGGGGACACTGAAGCTTTCTTT
-	TRBV7-9	13	-	TRBJ1-3	CASSDPPGNTIYF	TGTGCCAGCAGCGATCCTCCTGGAAACACCATATATTTT
-	TRBV7-9	15	-	TRBJ1-1	CASSLPGHPNTEAFF	TGTGCCAGCAGCTTACCGGGACACCCTAACACTGAAGCTTTCTTT
TRBD1	TRBV18	16	few	TRBJ1-5	CASSPGTGTGKQPQHF	TGTGCCAGCTCACCAGGAACCGGGACAGGGAAGCAGCCCCAGCATTTT
-	TRBV4-1	16	-	TRBJ2-7	CASSQDPQRAWNEQYF	TGCGCCAGCAGCCAAGATCCTCAGCGGGCTTGGAACGAGCAGTACTTC
TRBD1	TRBV4-1	15	-	TRBJ1-6	CASSRPGQADSPLHF	TGCGCCAGCAGCCGACCGGGACAGGCTGATTCACCCCTCCACTTT
-	TRBV10-2	14	once	TRBJ1-6	CASSDNVGGSPLHF	TGCGCCAGCAGTGATAACGTGGGAGGTTCACCCCTCCACTTT
TRBD1	TRBV6-5	16	-	TRBJ2-6	CASSYYTGAGANVLTF	TGTGCCAGCAGTTACTACACAGGGGCCGGGGCCAACGTCCTGACTTTC
-	TRBV7-2	16	-	TRBJ2-3	CASSLAGSGLPDTQYF	TGTGCCAGCAGCTTAGCTGGTTCGGGGTTACCAGATACGCAGTATTTT